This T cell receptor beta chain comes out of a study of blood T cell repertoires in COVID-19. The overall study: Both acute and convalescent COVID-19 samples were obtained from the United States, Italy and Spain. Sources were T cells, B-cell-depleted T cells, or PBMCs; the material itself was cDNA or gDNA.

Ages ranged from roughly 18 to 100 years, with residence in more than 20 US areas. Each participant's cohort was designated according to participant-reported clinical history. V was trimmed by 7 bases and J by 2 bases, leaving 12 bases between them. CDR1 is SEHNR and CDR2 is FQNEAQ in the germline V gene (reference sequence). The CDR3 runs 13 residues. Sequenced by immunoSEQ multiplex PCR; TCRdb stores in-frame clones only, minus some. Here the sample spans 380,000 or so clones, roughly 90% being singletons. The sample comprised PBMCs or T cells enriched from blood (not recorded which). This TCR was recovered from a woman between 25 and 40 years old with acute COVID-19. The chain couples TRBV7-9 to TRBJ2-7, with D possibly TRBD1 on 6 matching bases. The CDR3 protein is CASKRDKTYEQYF. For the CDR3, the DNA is TGTGCCAGCAAACGGGACAAGACCTACGAGCAGTACTTC.